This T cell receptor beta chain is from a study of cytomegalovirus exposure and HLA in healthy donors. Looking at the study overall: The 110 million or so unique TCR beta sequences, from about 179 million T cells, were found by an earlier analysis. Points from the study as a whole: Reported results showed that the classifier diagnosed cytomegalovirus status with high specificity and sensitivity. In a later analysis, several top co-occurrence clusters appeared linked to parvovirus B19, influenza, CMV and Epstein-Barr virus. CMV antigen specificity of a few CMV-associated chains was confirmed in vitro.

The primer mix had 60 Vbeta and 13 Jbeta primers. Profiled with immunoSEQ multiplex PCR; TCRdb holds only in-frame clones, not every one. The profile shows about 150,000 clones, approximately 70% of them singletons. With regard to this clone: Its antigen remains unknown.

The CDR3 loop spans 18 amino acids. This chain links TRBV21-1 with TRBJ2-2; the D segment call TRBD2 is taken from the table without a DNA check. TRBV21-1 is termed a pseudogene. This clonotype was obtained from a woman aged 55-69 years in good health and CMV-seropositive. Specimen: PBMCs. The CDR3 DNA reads TGTGCCAGCAGCAAAGAGCTAGCGGGAGGGCCCAACACCGGGGAGCTGTTTTTT. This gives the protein CASSKELAGGPNTGELFF.